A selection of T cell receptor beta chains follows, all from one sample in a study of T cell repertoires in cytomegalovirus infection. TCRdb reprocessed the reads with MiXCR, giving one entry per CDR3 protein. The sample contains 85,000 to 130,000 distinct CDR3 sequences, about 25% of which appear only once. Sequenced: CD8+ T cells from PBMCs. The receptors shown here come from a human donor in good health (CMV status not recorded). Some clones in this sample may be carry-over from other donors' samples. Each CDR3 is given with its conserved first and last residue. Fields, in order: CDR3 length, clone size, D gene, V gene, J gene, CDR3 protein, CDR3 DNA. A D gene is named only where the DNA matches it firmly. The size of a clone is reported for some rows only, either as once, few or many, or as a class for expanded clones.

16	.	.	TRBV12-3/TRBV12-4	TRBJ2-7	CASSPRGGDSSYEQYF	TGTGCCAGCAGTCCCCGTGGGGGGGACAGCTCCTACGAGCAGTACTTC
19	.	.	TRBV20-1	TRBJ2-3	CSASLDMTQQSVRTDTQYF	TGCAGTGCTAGTCTGGATATGACCCAGCAATCGGTCCGCACAGATACGCAGTATTTT
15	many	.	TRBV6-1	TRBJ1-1	CASSESTVDLLGAFF	TGTGCCAGCAGTGAAAGTACGGTCGACCTTTTGGGAGCTTTCTTT
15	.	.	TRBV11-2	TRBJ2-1	CASSLVGDSYNEQFF	TGTGCCAGCAGCTTAGTCGGGGACTCCTACAATGAGCAGTTCTTC
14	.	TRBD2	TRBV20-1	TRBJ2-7	CSARDYGGGYEQYF	TGCAGTGCTAGGGACTACGGGGGGGGGTACGAGCAGTACTTC
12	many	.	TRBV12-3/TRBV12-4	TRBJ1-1	CASNLPNTEAFF	TGTGCCAGCAATCTACCGAACACTGAAGCTTTCTTT
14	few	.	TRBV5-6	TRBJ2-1	CASSLGPYYNEQFF	TGTGCCAGCAGCTTGGGGCCTTATTACAATGAGCAGTTCTTC
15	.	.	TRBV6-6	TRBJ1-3	CASSYPLVSGNTIYF	TGTGCCAGCAGTTACCCCTTAGTGTCTGGAAACACCATATATTTT
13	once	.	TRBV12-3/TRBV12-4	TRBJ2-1	CASSASGINEQFF	TGTGCCAGCAGTGCATCCGGGATCAATGAGCAGTTCTTC
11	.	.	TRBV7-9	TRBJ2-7	CASSSQDEQYF	TGTGCCAGCAGCTCTCAGGACGAGCAGTACTTC
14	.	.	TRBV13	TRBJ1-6	CASSEGGAGSPLHF	TGTGCCAGCAGCGAAGGGGGGGCAGGCTCACCCCTCCACTTT
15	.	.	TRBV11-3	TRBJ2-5	CASSSIGPYQETQYF	TGTGCCAGCAGCTCAATTGGGCCGTACCAAGAGACCCAGTACTTC
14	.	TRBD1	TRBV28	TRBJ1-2	CASSADRVDYGYTF	TGTGCCAGCAGTGCCGACAGGGTGGACTATGGCTACACCTTC
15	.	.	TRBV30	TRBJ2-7	CAWSVGGYSSYEQYF	TGTGCCTGGAGTGTCGGAGGGTACAGCTCCTACGAGCAGTACTTC
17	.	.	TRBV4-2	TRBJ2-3	CASSLGGSQVGTDTQYF	TGTGCCAGCAGCCTGGGAGGCTCCCAAGTGGGCACAGATACGCAGTATTTT
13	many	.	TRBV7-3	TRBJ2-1	CASSTGAYNEQFF	TGTGCCAGCTCGACGGGGGCCTACAATGAGCAGTTCTTC
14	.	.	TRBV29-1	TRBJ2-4	CSVGERAAKNIQYF	TGCAGCGTTGGCGAGAGGGCGGCCAAAAACATTCAGTACTTC
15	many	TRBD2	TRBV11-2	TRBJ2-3	CASSLGSGGVDTQYF	TGTGCCAGCAGCTTAGGATCGGGAGGGGTGGATACGCAGTATTTT
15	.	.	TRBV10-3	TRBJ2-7	CATTAWEDNSYEQYF	TGTGCCACCACCGCGTGGGAGGACAACTCCTACGAGCAGTACTTC
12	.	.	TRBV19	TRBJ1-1	CASSIFGAEAFF	TGTGCCAGTAGTATCTTCGGGGCTGAAGCTTTCTTT
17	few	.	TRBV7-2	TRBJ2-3	CASSPSREGAQTDTQYF	TGTGCCAGCAGCCCGTCCAGGGAGGGGGCGCAAACAGATACGCAGTATTTT
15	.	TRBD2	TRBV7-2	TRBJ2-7	CASSLDRGGSYEQYF	TGTGCCAGCAGCTTAGATCGGGGGGGGTCCTACGAGCAGTACTTC
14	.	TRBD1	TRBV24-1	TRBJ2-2	CATRGQGFTGELFF	TGTGCCACCAGGGGACAGGGATTCACCGGGGAGCTGTTTTTT
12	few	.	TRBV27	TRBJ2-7	CASSLVPGEQYF	TGTGCCAGCAGTTTAGTCCCGGGCGAGCAGTACTTC
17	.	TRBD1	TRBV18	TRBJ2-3	CASSPRRQGEFADTQYF	TGTGCCAGCTCACCACGCCGACAGGGGGAATTTGCAGATACGCAGTATTTT